This TCR beta chain emerged from a study of OX40 agonist ivuxolimab in advanced cancers. Only in-frame clones appear in the TCRdb table, and some are missing; sequencing was by immunoSEQ multiplex PCR. The sample lists 55,000 to 60,000 clones; 93% were seen once. Systemic immunosuppression or autoimmune disease history was grounds to exclude patients. The study sampled blood at baseline, cycle 4 day 1, and cycle 7 day 1. As to this clone: Its antigen is not identified.

General study findings and limits: Some of the lowest clonal expansion was seen in partial responders at 0.1-3.0 mg/kg.

The CDR3 consists of 14 residues. V was cut by 2 bases and J by 5 bases, with 11 bases left in between. Germline CDR1 is MNHEY and CDR2 is SVGAGI. The source of this sequence is an adult with an advanced solid tumor such as melanoma, head and neck, liver or kidney cancer. The V gene is TRBV6-5, the J gene TRBJ2-3; possibly TRBD1 or TRBD2 for D (5 bases each). The sample consisted of CD4+ or CD8+ T cells sorted from blood, taken in a trial of the OX40 agonist ivuxolimab. The CDR3 reads CASSYTGPEDTQYF. For the CDR3, the DNA is TGTGCCAGCAGTTACACGGGACCAGAAGATACGCAGTATTTT.